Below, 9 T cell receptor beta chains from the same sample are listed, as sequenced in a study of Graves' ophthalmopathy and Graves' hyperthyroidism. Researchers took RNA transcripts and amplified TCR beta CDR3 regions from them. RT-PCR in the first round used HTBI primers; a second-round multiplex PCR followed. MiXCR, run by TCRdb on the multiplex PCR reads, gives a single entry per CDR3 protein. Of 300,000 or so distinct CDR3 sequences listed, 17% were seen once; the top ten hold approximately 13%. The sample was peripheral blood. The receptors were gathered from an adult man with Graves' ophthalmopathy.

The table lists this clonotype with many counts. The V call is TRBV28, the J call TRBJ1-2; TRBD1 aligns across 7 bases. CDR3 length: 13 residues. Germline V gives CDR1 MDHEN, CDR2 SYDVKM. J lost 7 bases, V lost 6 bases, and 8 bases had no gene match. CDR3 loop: CASSPDRLGGYTF. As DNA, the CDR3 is TGTGCCAGCAGCCCGGACAGGCTTGGTGGCTACACCTTC.

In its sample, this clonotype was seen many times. The CDR3 loop reads CSALGQTGEYEQYF. The CDR3 nucleotides are TGCAGTGCTTTGGGGCAGACAGGGGAATACGAGCAGTACTTC. V usage is TRBV20-1 and J usage is TRBJ2-7, with 8 bases fitting TRBD1. In germline, CDR1 is DFQATT, CDR2 SNEGSKA (reference sequence). The V gene end was trimmed by 5 bases and the J gene end by 4 bases; junction bases not matched to a gene: 10. This CDR3 contains 14 residues.

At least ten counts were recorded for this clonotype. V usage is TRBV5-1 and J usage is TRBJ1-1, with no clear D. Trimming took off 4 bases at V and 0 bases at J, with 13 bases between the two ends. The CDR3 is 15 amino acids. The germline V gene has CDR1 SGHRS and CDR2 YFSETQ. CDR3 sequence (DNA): TGCGCCAGCAGCCGCCGCCAGAAGTTGAACACTGAAGCTTTCTTT. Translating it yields CASSRRQKLNTEAFF.

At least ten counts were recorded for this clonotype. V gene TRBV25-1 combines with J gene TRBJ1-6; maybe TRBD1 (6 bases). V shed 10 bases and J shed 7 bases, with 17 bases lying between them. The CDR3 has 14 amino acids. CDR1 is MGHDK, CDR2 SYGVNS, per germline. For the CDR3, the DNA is TGTGCCACCGGAGGCGGGGGCGGCAATTCACCCCTCCACTTT. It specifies CATGGGGGNSPLHF.

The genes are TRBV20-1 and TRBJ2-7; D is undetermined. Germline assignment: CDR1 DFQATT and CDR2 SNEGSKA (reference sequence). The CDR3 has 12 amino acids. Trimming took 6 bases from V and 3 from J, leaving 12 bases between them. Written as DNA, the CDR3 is TGCAGTGCAACCCCCACGGTCTACGAGCAGTACTTC. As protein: CSATPTVYEQYF.

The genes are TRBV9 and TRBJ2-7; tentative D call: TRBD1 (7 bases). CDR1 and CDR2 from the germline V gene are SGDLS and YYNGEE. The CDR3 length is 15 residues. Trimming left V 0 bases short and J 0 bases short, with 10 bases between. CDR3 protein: CASSVAGGFSYEQYF. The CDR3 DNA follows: TGTGCCAGCAGCGTAGCAGGGGGGTTCTCCTACGAGCAGTACTTC. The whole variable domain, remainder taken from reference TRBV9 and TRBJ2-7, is DSGVTQTPKHLITATGQRVTLRCSPRSGDLSVYWYQQSLDQGLQFLIQYYNGEERAKGNILERFSAQQFPDLHSELNLSSLELGDSALYFCASSVAGGFSYEQYFGPGTRLTVT.

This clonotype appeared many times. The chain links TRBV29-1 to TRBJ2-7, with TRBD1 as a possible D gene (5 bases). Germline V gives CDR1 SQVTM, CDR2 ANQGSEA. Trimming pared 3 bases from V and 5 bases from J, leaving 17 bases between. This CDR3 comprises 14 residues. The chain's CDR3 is CSVDVPGITHEQYF. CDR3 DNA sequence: TGCAGCGTTGACGTCCCAGGGATCACCCACGAGCAGTACTTC.

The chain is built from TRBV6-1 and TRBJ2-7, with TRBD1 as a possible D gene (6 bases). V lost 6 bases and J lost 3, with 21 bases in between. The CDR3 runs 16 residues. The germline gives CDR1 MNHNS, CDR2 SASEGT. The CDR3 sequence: CASSRSHTQGNYEQYF. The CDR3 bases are TGTGCCAGCAGCCGATCCCACACTCAGGGGAACTACGAGCAGTACTTC.

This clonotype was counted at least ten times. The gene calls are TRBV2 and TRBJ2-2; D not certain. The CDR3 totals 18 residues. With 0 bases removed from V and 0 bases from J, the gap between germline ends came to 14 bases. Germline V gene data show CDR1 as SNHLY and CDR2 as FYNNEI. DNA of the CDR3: TGTGCCAGCAGTGAAGCGCTTTTGGCTCCCTCGAACACCGGGGAGCTGTTTTTT. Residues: CASSEALLAPSNTGELFF.